The rows below give T cell receptor beta chains drawn from one sample of a study of T cell repertoires in cytomegalovirus infection. Their cognate antigens are unknown. From the reads, TCRdb called clonotypes with MiXCR, one entry per CDR3 protein. The sample has approximately 89,000 distinct CDR3 sequences; roughly a quarter are singletons. Material: CD8+ T cells from cultured PBMCs, obtained from culture after CMV antigen stimulation. These receptors were collected from a human donor in good health (CMV status not recorded). Some clones in this sample may be carry-over from other donors' samples. The CDR3 runs from the conserved cysteine through the conserved F or W. Fields, in order: V gene, J gene, clone size, D gene, CDR3 DNA, CDR3 protein. The D gene is left open where the match is weak. Clone sizes are given selectively: once, few, many, or a class where the clone is expanded.

>TRBV9|TRBJ2-7|few|TRBD1
TGTGCCAGCAGCGCCGAGTTGACAGGGAAGAACGAGCAGTACTTC
CASSAELTGKNEQYF
>TRBV27|TRBJ2-7|-|TRBD1
TGTGCCAGCAGTCTGACAGGGGCTGGGGACGAGCAGTACTTC
CASSLTGAGDEQYF
>TRBV24-1|TRBJ2-5|-|TRBD1
TGTGCCACCAGTGGCTTTAGGGGAACAGGGGAAGTTAAAGAGACCCAGTACTTC
CATSGFRGTGEVKETQYF
>TRBV12-3/TRBV12-4|TRBJ1-1|few|TRBD1
TGTGCCACCACTTTTACAGGGGGCGTTTTTGAAGCTTTCTTT
CATTFTGGVFEAFF
>TRBV7-8|TRBJ2-3|many|-
TGTGCCAGCAGCTTGGGTCTAGTCACAGATACGCAGTATTTT
CASSLGLVTDTQYF
>TRBV5-8|TRBJ1-1|many|-
TGTGCCAGCAGCCACGATGGGAACACTGAAGCTTTCTTT
CASSHDGNTEAFF
>TRBV6-6|TRBJ1-4|-|-
TGTGCCAGCAGTTCCCCGGTCGGTAATGAAAAACTGTTTTTT
CASSSPVGNEKLFF
>TRBV7-9|TRBJ2-1|few|TRBD1
TGTGCCAGCAGCTGGGACAGGGGGCGCAGGGAGCAGTTCTTC
CASSWDRGRREQFF
>TRBV30|TRBJ2-1|-|-
TGTGCCGGGCGGGCCTACAATGAGCAGTTCTTC
CAGRAYNEQFF
>TRBV19|TRBJ1-1|-|TRBD1
TGTGTCAGTAGTCAGGGGGCGCGGACTGAAGCTTTCTTT
CVSSQGARTEAFF
>TRBV30|TRBJ2-2|-|-
TGTGCCTGGAGTGTAGGGGGGACCGGGGAGCTGTTTTTT
CAWSVGGTGELFF
>TRBV19|TRBJ1-1|once|-
TGTGCCAGTAGTGGTCAGCGTACCACTGAAGCTTTCTTT
CASSGQRTTEAFF
>TRBV7-2|TRBJ2-5|many|TRBD2
TGTGCCAGCAGCTTAGCCCGGACTAGGTCGGAGACCCAGTACTTC
CASSLARTRSETQYF
>TRBV7-3|TRBJ2-2|many|-
TGTGCCAGCAGCTTTGAAGGCGGGGATGGCGGGGAGCTGTTTTTT
CASSFEGGDGGELFF
>TRBV20-1|TRBJ2-1|-|TRBD2
TGCAGTGCTAGAGCCCGAGGACTAGCGGGAAGTTTTGTTGAGCAGTTCTTC
CSARARGLAGSFVEQFF
>TRBV6-4|TRBJ2-3|many|-
TGTGCCAGCAGTGACGGTACAGGGGAGGCAGATACGCAGTATTTT
CASSDGTGEADTQYF
>TRBV12-3/TRBV12-4|TRBJ2-3|-|-
TGTGCCAGCAGTATAGGACTATCCTCCACAGATACGCAGTATTTT
CASSIGLSSTDTQYF
>TRBV7-9|TRBJ1-2|few|TRBD1
TGTGCCAGCAGCGAAGGAACAGGGGGTAGGAATGGCTACACCTTC
CASSEGTGGRNGYTF
>TRBV7-9|TRBJ2-5|-|-
TGTGCCAGCAGCACCAACAGGGTAGAATACTTC
CASSTNRVEYF
>TRBV28|TRBJ1-5|-|TRBD1
TGTGCCAGCCAACCATTCGAGGGGGCCGAAGGCAATCAGCCCCAGCATTTT
CASQPFEGAEGNQPQHF
>TRBV7-9|TRBJ1-2|few|TRBD1
TGTGCCAGCTACGGACAGGGTTTCTATGGCTACACCTTC
CASYGQGFYGYTF
>TRBV7-8|TRBJ2-1|many|-
TGTGCCAGCAGCTTAGTAAGCCTATTTCCCTACAATGAGCAGTTCTTC
CASSLVSLFPYNEQFF
>TRBV7-9|TRBJ1-2|many|-
TGTGCCAGCAGCCCCGCGAGCAGTCAGTATGGCTACACCTTC
CASSPASSQYGYTF
>TRBV7-9|TRBJ1-6|-|TRBD1
TGTGCCAGCAGCTGGGACAGGGGATCTCAGGCACCCCTCCACTTT
CASSWDRGSQAPLHF